The entry below gives a single T cell receptor beta chain sequence along with its context. The protocol was immunoSEQ multiplex PCR, while the TCRdb copy is restricted to in-frame clones and leaves out a portion. Among 95,000 to 150,000 clones listed, around 87% were seen once. The record originates from a study of blood T cell repertoires in COVID-19. Across the whole study: In each case, the material was cDNA or gDNA derived from T cells, B-cell-depleted T cells, or PBMCs.

CDR3 length: 15 residues. Per the germline V gene, CDR1 is LGHDT and CDR2 is YNNKEL (reference sequence). The V end lost 0 bases, the J end lost 4 bases, and 12 bases lay between the germline ends. The chain recombines TRBV3-1 (or the pseudogene TRBV3-2) with TRBJ1-2; D is perhaps TRBD1 (5 bases). The receptor's source is a woman in her sixties or seventies with COVID-19, enrolled during active disease. The sample was peripheral blood. CDR3 nucleotide sequence: TGTGCCAGCAGCCAAGATCAGGGAACTCTCTATGGCTACACCTTC. Translating it yields CASSQDQGTLYGYTF.